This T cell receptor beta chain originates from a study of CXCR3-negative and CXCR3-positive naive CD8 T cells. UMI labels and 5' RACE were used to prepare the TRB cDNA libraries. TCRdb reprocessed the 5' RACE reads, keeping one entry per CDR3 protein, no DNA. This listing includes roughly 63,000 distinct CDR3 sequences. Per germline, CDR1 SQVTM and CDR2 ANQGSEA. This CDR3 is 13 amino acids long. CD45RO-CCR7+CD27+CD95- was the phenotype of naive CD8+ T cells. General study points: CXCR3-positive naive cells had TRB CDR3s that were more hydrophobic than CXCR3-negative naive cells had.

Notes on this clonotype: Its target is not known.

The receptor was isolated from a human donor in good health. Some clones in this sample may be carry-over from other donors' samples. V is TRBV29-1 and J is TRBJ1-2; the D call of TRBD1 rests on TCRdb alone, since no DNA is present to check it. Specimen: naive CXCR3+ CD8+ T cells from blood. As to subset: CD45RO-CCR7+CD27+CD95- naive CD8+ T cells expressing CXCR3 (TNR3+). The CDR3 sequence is CSVKGSSSPGYTF.